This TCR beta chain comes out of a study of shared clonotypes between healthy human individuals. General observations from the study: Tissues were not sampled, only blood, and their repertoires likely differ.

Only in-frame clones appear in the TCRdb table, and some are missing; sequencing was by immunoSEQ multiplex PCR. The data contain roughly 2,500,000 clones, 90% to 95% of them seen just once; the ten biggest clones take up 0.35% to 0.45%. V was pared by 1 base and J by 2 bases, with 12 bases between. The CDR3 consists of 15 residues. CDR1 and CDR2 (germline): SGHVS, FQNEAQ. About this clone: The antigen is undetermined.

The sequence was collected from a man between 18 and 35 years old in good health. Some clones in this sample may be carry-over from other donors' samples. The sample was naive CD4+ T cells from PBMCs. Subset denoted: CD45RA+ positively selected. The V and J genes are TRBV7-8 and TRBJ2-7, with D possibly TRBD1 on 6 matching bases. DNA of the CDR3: TGTGCCAGCAGCTTAGGGCCAGGGGTCACCTACGAGCAGTACTTC. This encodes CASSLGPGVTYEQYF.